This T cell receptor beta chain emerged from a study of T and B cells in COVID-19 patients. Study as a whole: COVID-19 patients gave peripheral blood either during active infection or after recovery. Most recovered patients had mild to moderate COVID-19 treated as outpatients. At median age approximately 37 years, recovered patients were younger than active-infection patients at under 70.

Study-wide results and caveats: The recovered cohort had thousands of exclusive TCR clusters, including around 34 low generation probability clusters.

Blood genomic DNA input for TRB amplification was 250-500 ng. With regard to this clonotype: Its antigen is not known.

TRB rearrangements were amplified by multiplex PCR with BIOMED2 TRB-A/B primers. TCRdb re-called the multiplex PCR reads through MiXCR, storing one row per CDR3 protein. Of 7,000 or so distinct CDR3 sequences in the sample, roughly a third were seen once. The CDR3 spans 15 residues. Between the trimmed V and J ends, which lost 0 bases and 10 bases, there was a span of 15 bases. Germline lookup yields CDR1 MNHEY and CDR2 SVGEGT. The sample was blood. This chain joins TRBV6-2 or TRBV6-3 and TRBJ1-4; the D gene is possibly TRBD1 (5 bases). This clonotype was obtained from a human donor who had recovered from COVID-19. This CDR3 is CASSYSFQGEGKLFF. CDR3 coding DNA: TGTGCCAGCAGTTACTCCTTCCAGGGCGAAGGAAAACTGTTTTTT.